This TCR beta chain was identified in a study of shared clonotypes between healthy human individuals. Germline V gene data show CDR1 as MDHEN and CDR2 as SYDVKM. The V end was cut by 4 bases, the J end by 1 base, with 10 bases between. This CDR3 has 14 residues. Sequenced by immunoSEQ multiplex PCR; TCRdb stores in-frame clones only, minus some. The sample lists approximately 1,000,000 clones, 70% to 85% occurring once. The source is a man younger than 35 in good health. Some clones in this sample may be carry-over from other donors' samples. The chain carries TRBV28 and TRBJ2-5, with D possibly TRBD1 on 6 matching bases. The specimen sequenced was memory CD4+ T cells from PBMCs. Subset in this sample: CD45RA-negative fraction. The CDR3 loop reads CASSSRQVQETQYF. The CDR3 nucleotides are TGTGCCAGCAGTTCCCGACAGGTCCAAGAGACCCAGTACTTC.